These 6 T cell receptor beta chains were sequenced from one sample in a study of T cell clusters in autoimmune cytopenias. TRB was amplified by touch-down multiplex PCR, primer pools A and B combined. TCRdb reprocessed the multiplex PCR reads and stores each CDR3 protein as one record, lacking DNA. Seen in this sample are more than 4,500 distinct CDR3 sequences; the ten most common clones hold around 21%. Each sample's input was around 250 ng genomic DNA, some 38,000 genome equivalents. This sample also appeared in a second study, on T cell repertoires in aging, cancer and after chemotherapy.

Input material: peripheral blood. The receptors derive from a human donor in good health.

Considering frequency, this clonotype is medium-sized (0.01 to 0.1%). This rearrangement joins TRBV18 to TRBJ2-3. The CDR3 has 13 residues. From germline, CDR1 is KGHSH and CDR2 LQKENI. The CDR3 loop reads CASSPASTDTQYF.

The genes are TRBV20-1 and TRBJ1-1; TCRdb lists TRBD1, though no DNA is available to test this call. This CDR3 spans 15 amino acids. Per germline, CDR1 DFQATT and CDR2 SNEGSKA (reference sequence). Here the CDR3 reads CSARDPGTGGTEAFF.

Judged by frequency, this clonotype is medium-sized. The gene calls are TRBV6-2 or TRBV6-3 and TRBJ2-7; the TCRdb call, TRBD2, lacks DNA for checking. Germline V gives CDR1 MNHEY, CDR2 SVGEGT. The length of the CDR3 is 16 residues. The CDR3 reads CASSYGATSASYEQYF.

This clonotype is deemed medium-sized by its frequency. The J gene is TRBJ1-3, the V gene TRBV30; TCRdb gives TRBD1 as the D gene, but with no DNA this cannot be confirmed. Germline V gene sequence: CDR1 GTSNPN, CDR2 SVGIG (reference sequence). This CDR3 is 15 amino acids long. CDR3 loop: CAWGGGQYSGNTIYF.

By frequency, this clonotype is medium-sized. The chain carries TRBV27 and TRBJ1-1; absent DNA, TCRdb's TRBD1 call cannot be checked. This CDR3 is built from 12 residues. Germline V CDR1 and CDR2: MNHEY, SMNVEV (reference sequence). The CDR3 loop is CASSRRQGRAFF.

By frequency, this clonotype registers medium-sized (0.01 to 0.1%). The J gene is TRBJ1-2, the V gene TRBV29-1; TCRdb reports TRBD1, a call that lacks DNA to check it against. The germline V gene encodes CDR1 SQVTM and CDR2 ANQGSEA. The CDR3 runs 13 residues. The CDR3: CSMRQGDNYGYTF. Together with reference TRBV29-1 and TRBJ1-2, the CDR3 gives the full variable domain: SAVISQKPSRDICQRGTSLTIQCQVDSQVTMMFWYRQQPGQSLTLIATANQGSEATYESGFVIDKFPISRPNLTFSTLTVSNMSPEDSSIYLCSMRQGDNYGYTFGSGTRLTVV.